These 32 T cell receptor beta chains came from one sample sequenced in a study of blood T cell repertoires in COVID-19. Measured with immunoSEQ multiplex PCR; TCRdb has only the in-frame clones, and not every one. The sample has more than 250,000 clones; around four fifths are singletons. The sequencing sample was made of peripheral blood. All receptors come from a woman aged 45 to 65 with acute or convalescent COVID-19.

V usage is TRBV5-5 and J usage is TRBJ1-3; 7 positions agree with TRBD1. CDR1 SGHKS and CDR2 YYEKEE come from the germline V gene (reference sequence). The CDR3 contains 15 residues. V shed 0 bases and J 7 bases; nucleotides not matched to a gene: 7. In DNA, the CDR3 is TGTGCCAGCAGCTTGGGACCCAGGGGGTACAACACCATATATTTT. The encoded protein is CASSLGPRGYNTIYF.

This rearrangement joins TRBV2 to TRBJ1-5; possible D gene TRBD1, 6 bases. Germline CDR1 is SNHLY and CDR2 is FYNNEI. CDR3 length: 15 residues. V shed 2 bases and J shed 5 bases, with 13 bases lying between them. For the CDR3, the DNA is TGTGCCAGCAGTGAATTATTAGGGGGAGATCAGCCCCAGCATTTT. It codes for CASSELLGGDQPQHF.

A word on this clone: Other DNA sequences in the same sample also yield this CDR3. The chain couples TRBV14 to TRBJ1-2, with D hard to call. The length of the CDR3 is 12 residues. Trimming left V 1 base short and J 8 bases short, with 8 bases between. Germline-derived CDR1 and CDR2 are SGHDN and FVKESK. In DNA, the CDR3 is TGTGCCAGCAGCCAAGGGGCTCGGGGCTACACCTTC. The encoded protein is CASSQGARGYTF.

This clone was seen a handful of times. The chain combines TRBV2 with TRBJ2-2, with D uncertain. The germline V and J ends were trimmed by 2 bases and 7 bases, with 17 bases remaining between them. The CDR3 is 16 residues long. Germline V lookup: CDR1 SNHLY, CDR2 FYNNEI. CDR3 in amino acids: CASSERWAAMDGELFF. The CDR3, as DNA: TGTGCCAGCAGTGAACGATGGGCAGCCATGGACGGGGAGCTGTTTTTT.

The CDR3 DNA follows: TGTGCCTGGAGTGCTAGCGGGGTGGACAATGAGCAGTTCTTC. Its protein product is CAWSASGVDNEQFF. The rearrangement links TRBV30 to TRBJ2-1; 9 bases line up with TRBD2. Unmatched junction bases numbered 3, after V lost 1 base and J lost 5 bases. The CDR3 totals 14 residues. Germline V gene sequence: CDR1 GTSNPN, CDR2 SVGIG (reference sequence).

The chain is built from TRBV7-9 and TRBJ1-6, with D possibly matching TRBD1 (6 bases). CDR1 is SEHNR, CDR2 FQNEAQ, per germline (reference sequence). This CDR3 contains 14 residues. V was clipped by 2 bases and J by 10 bases, with 12 bases between them. The CDR3: CASSLQTGASPLHF. Here the CDR3 DNA reads TGTGCCAGCAGCTTACAGACAGGCGCCTCACCCCTCCACTTT.

The CDR3 loop is CSVLSGQPNQPQHF. The CDR3 nucleotides are TGCAGCGTTTTGTCAGGGCAGCCCAATCAGCCCCAGCATTTT. This chain uses TRBV29-1 with TRBJ1-5, with D possibly TRBD1 on 5 matching bases. This CDR3 has 14 residues. Germline V gene lookup returns CDR1 SQVTM and CDR2 ANQGSEA. Trimming stripped 5 bases from V and 3 bases from J, with 14 bases between.

Only a few counts were recorded for this clone. The chain is built from TRBV11-2 and TRBJ2-7, with TRBD2 as a possible D gene (6 bases). Looked up from germline, CDR1 is SGHAT and CDR2 is FQNNGV. This CDR3 contains 14 residues. V lost 8 bases, J lost 4 bases, and 18 bases lay in between. CDR3 loop: CASANVVGRYEQYV. CDR3 bases: TGTGCCAGCGCGAATGTGGTCGGGAGATACGAGCAGTACGTC.

The V and J genes are TRBV5-4 and TRBJ1-2, with 8 positions matching TRBD1. This CDR3 is 14 amino acids long. Per the germline V gene, CDR1 is SGHNT and CDR2 is YYREEE (reference sequence). J lost 7 bases, V lost 0 bases, and 5 bases had no gene match. The CDR3, as DNA: TGTGCCAGCAGCTTGGAGCAGACAGGGGTTGGCTACACCTTC. Translation: CASSLEQTGVGYTF.

This chain uses TRBV4-1 with TRBJ2-1, with 9 bases aligning to TRBD2. Losses at the gene ends were 3 bases for V and 3 bases for J; bases not matched to a gene: 6. The V gene's germline CDR1 is MGHRA and CDR2 YSYEKL. The CDR3 totals 16 residues. The CDR3 bases are TGCGCCAGCAGCCACAATAGCGGGGGCGGCTACAATGAGCAGTTCTTC. As protein: CASSHNSGGGYNEQFF.

This clone was seen a few times. As DNA, the CDR3 is TGTGCCAGTAGTGACAGGTTCAATCAGCCCCAGCATTTT. This encodes CASSDRFNQPQHF. This chain joins TRBV19 and TRBJ1-5; weak D call: TRBD1 (6 bases). This CDR3 is 13 amino acids long. Germline V gene lookup returns CDR1 LNHDA and CDR2 SQIVND (reference sequence). Trimming removed 5 bases from V and 3 bases from J, with 8 bases in between.

This clone was counted once. This sequence joins TRBV4-3 and TRBJ2-3; D may be TRBD2 (6 bases). V shed 0 bases and J shed 8 bases, with 15 bases lying between them. The CDR3 has 15 residues. Germline-derived CDR1 and CDR2 are LGHNA and YSLEER. The CDR3 sequence is CASSQDSGVGVTQYF. The CDR3 DNA sequence: TGCGCCAGCAGCCAAGATTCGGGGGTCGGGGTTACGCAGTATTTT.

This sequence joins TRBV2 and TRBJ2-2, with D tentatively TRBD1 (5 bases). CDR3 size: 14 residues. The V gene lost 6 bases and the J gene lost 1 base, with 9 bases spanning the gap. Looked up from germline, CDR1 is SNHLY and CDR2 is FYNNEI. The CDR3: CASSLDRNTGELFF. DNA of the CDR3: TGTGCCAGCAGCCTCGACAGGAACACCGGGGAGCTGTTTTTT.

This chain uses TRBV19 with TRBJ2-3; 14 bases agree with TRBD2. This CDR3 has 15 amino acids. V lost 5 bases to trimming and J lost 8 bases; unmatched junction nucleotides: 6. Looked up from germline, CDR1 is LNHDA and CDR2 is SQIVND (reference sequence). The CDR3 sequence: CASSGGTSGGVTQYF. The DNA of the CDR3 is TGTGCCAGTAGTGGCGGGACTAGCGGGGGTGTTACGCAGTATTTT.

The chain uses TRBV7-9 and TRBJ2-2; D may be TRBD2 (6 bases). The V end lost 1 base, the J end lost 3 bases, and 12 bases lay between the germline ends. The CDR3 length is 16 residues. In germline, CDR1 is SEHNR, CDR2 FQNEAQ (reference sequence). This CDR3 reads CASSLGPGVDTGELFF. The CDR3 region has the DNA TGTGCCAGCAGCTTAGGACCGGGAGTTGACACCGGGGAGCTGTTTTTT.

This rearrangement joins TRBV25-1 to TRBJ1-1; tentative D call: TRBD1 (5 bases). The ends were cut back, 6 bases at V and 4 bases at J, with 9 bases in the middle. The germline gives CDR1 MGHDK, CDR2 SYGVNS. The CDR3 has 12 residues. This chain's CDR3 is CASRGGFTEAFF. The CDR3 DNA sequence: TGTGCCAGCAGGGGGGGGTTCACTGAAGCTTTCTTT.

This clone was seen only once. This sequence joins TRBV4-2 and TRBJ1-4, with 7 nucleotides matching TRBD1. Germline V lookup: CDR1 LGHNA, CDR2 YNFKEQ. The CDR3 has 17 residues. V dropped 3 bases and J dropped 2; count of bases not matched to a gene: 9. In nucleotides, the CDR3 is TGTGCCAGCAGCCAGACAGGGTTAGGTGGTACTAATGAAAAACTGTTTTTT. Translating it yields CASSQTGLGGTNEKLFF.

This clone was detected only once. The chain couples TRBV6-6 to TRBJ1-5; possibly TRBD1 for D (6 bases). Per the germline V gene, CDR1 is MNHNY and CDR2 is SVGAGI (reference sequence). This CDR3 comprises 15 residues. The germline V and J ends were trimmed by 7 bases and 2 bases, with 15 bases remaining between them. In DNA, the CDR3 is TGTGCCAGCACCCCGGGGGGGGGCGGCAATCAGCCCCAGCATTTT. Translated, it gives CASTPGGGGNQPQHF.

This chain uses TRBV18 with TRBJ1-2; D unclear. In germline, CDR1 is KGHSH, CDR2 LQKENI. Deletions cut 3 bases from V and 4 bases from J, with 6 bases between. There are 12 residues in the CDR3. The CDR3 protein is CASSPLSYGYTF. CDR3 DNA sequence: TGTGCCAGCTCACCTCTATCCTATGGCTACACCTTC.

For the CDR3, the DNA is TGTGCCACCAGTGATTCTTTAAGGGAGGGGTACAATGAGCAGTTCTTC. Protein: CATSDSLREGYNEQFF. The chain joins TRBV24-1 to TRBJ2-1, with 7 bases identical to TRBD2. Germline lookup yields CDR1 KGHDR and CDR2 SFDVKD. V dropped 2 bases and J dropped 4; count of bases not matched to a gene: 7. This CDR3 comprises 16 residues.

This clone was found once. The chain employs TRBV6-5 and TRBJ1-5; 8 bases line up with TRBD1. With 7 bases clipped from V and 7 bases from J, the junction kept 9 bases outside the gene matches. The CDR3 sequence is 14 residues long. CDR1 is MNHEY, CDR2 SVGAGI, per germline. The CDR3 DNA is TGTGCCAGCAACTTAGGACAGGGAGGCCAGCCCCAGCATTTT. Translating it yields CASNLGQGGQPQHF.

The V call is TRBV5-5, the J call TRBJ2-5; TRBD2 aligns across 10 bases. V lost 4 bases and J lost 1; bases outside the gene matches: 7. The CDR3 consists of 16 residues. Per the germline V gene, CDR1 is SGHKS and CDR2 is YYEKEE (reference sequence). The CDR3 sequence is CASSPRRTSGQETQYF. As DNA, the CDR3 is TGTGCCAGCAGCCCACGTAGGACTAGCGGCCAAGAGACCCAGTACTTC.

This clone has only a few counts. The rearrangement joins TRBV6-2 or TRBV6-3 to TRBJ2-5; D gene ambiguous. The CDR3 contains 12 residues. The V gene's germline CDR1 is MNHEY and CDR2 SVGEGT. V lost 6 bases, J lost 2 bases, and 7 bases lay in between. In nucleotides, the CDR3 is TGTGCCAGCAGCTTTTCACAAGAGACCCAGTACTTC. Amino acids: CASSFSQETQYF.

The genes are TRBV7-6 and TRBJ2-3; 10 bases line up with TRBD2. V gave up 5 bases and J gave up 6 bases; unmatched junction bases: 8. CDR1 is SGHVS, CDR2 FNYEAQ, per germline. The CDR3 spans 15 residues. This chain's CDR3 is CASSPPPSGGDTQYF. The DNA of the CDR3 is TGTGCCAGCAGCCCTCCTCCTAGCGGGGGTGATACGCAGTATTTT. The whole variable domain, filled in from reference TRBV7-6 and TRBJ2-3, reads GAGVSQSPRYKVTKRGQDVALRCDPISGHVSLYWYRQALGQGPEFLTYFNYEAQQDKSGLPNDRFSAERPEGSISTLTIQRTEQRDSAMYRCASSPPPSGGDTQYFGPGTRLTVL.

The chain uses TRBV30 and TRBJ2-1; the D gene is possibly TRBD1 (5 bases). CDR3 size: 13 residues. The V end was cut by 0 bases, the J end by 5 bases, with 8 bases between. The germline CDR1 and CDR2 sequences are GTSNPN and SVGIG (reference sequence). The CDR3 loop is CAWSVDSNNEQFF. CDR3 sequence (DNA): TGTGCCTGGAGTGTCGACAGCAACAATGAGCAGTTCTTC.

The rearrangement uses TRBV18 and TRBJ1-1; no definite D call. Trimming took 4 bases from V and 4 from J, leaving 13 bases between them. The CDR3 contains 14 residues. CDR1 is KGHSH and CDR2 is LQKENI in the germline V gene. In DNA form, the CDR3 reads TGTGCCAGCTCACGCGAGCTGGGGAGCACTGAAGCTTTCTTT. Translating gives CASSRELGSTEAFF.

The chain employs TRBV3-1 (or the pseudogene TRBV3-2) and TRBJ1-5; the match to TRBD1 covers 7 bases. Trimming at V came to 7 bases and at J to 7 bases, leaving 10 bases not matched to a gene. Germline-derived CDR1 and CDR2 are LGHDT and YNNKEL (reference sequence). The CDR3 is 14 amino acids. The CDR3: CASNSGGERQPQHF. The CDR3 bases are TGTGCCAGCAACTCAGGGGGAGAGAGGCAGCCCCAGCATTTT.

The chain has TRBV6-5 and TRBJ1-2, with 8 bases lining up with TRBD1. Trimming cost V 6 bases and J 8 bases; bases outside gene matches: 8. The germline gives CDR1 MNHEY, CDR2 SVGAGI. CDR3 length: 13 residues. CDR3 sequence: CASRETGEDGYTF. The CDR3 DNA reads TGTGCCAGCAGAGAGACAGGGGAAGACGGCTACACCTTC.

The chain couples TRBV7-2 to TRBJ2-1; TRBD1 aligns across 7 bases. Per the germline V gene, CDR1 is SGHTA and CDR2 is FQGNSA. The V gene end was trimmed by 1 base and the J gene end by 10 bases; junction bases not matched to a gene: 7. The CDR3 is 14 amino acids. DNA for the CDR3: TGTGCCAGCAGCTTAGGGTCAGGGGGATACGAGCAGTTCTTC. It encodes CASSLGSGGYEQFF.

This chain connects TRBV24-1 to TRBJ2-5; D gene ambiguous. In germline, CDR1 is KGHDR, CDR2 SFDVKD. The CDR3 has 16 amino acids. V lost 6 bases, J lost 4 bases, and 20 bases lay in between. CDR3 protein: CATSSPTENRGETQYF. In DNA form, the CDR3 reads TGTGCCACCAGTAGCCCTACTGAGAATCGAGGAGAGACCCAGTACTTC.

This rearrangement joins TRBV19 to TRBJ2-5, with TRBD1 matching over 10 bases. CDR3 size: 16 residues. Germline-derived CDR1 and CDR2 are LNHDA and SQIVND (reference sequence). Trimming removed 3 bases from V and 5 bases from J; junction bases left unmatched: 9. The CDR3 loop is CASSIDRTGGLETQYF. The DNA of the CDR3 is TGTGCCAGTAGTATCGACCGGACAGGGGGTTTGGAGACCCAGTACTTC.

V is TRBV4-1 and J is TRBJ1-2; D not certain. The CDR3 extends over 13 amino acids. V lost 1 base and J lost 3, with 6 bases in between. Germline V gene data show CDR1 as MGHRA and CDR2 as YSYEKL. CDR3 DNA: TGCGCCAGCAGCCAAGCCGGAGACTATGGCTACACCTTC. It is translated as CASSQAGDYGYTF.